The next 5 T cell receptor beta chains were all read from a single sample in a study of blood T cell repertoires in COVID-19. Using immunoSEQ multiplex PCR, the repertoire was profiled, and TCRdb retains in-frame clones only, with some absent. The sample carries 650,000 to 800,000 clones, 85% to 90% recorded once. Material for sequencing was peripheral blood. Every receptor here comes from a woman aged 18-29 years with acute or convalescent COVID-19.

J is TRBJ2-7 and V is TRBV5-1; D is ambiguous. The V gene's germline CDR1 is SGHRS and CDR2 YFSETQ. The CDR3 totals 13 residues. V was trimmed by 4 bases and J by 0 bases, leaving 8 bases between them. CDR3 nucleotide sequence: TGCGCCAGCAGCCACACGCCCTCCTACGAGCAGTACTTC. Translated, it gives CASSHTPSYEQYF.

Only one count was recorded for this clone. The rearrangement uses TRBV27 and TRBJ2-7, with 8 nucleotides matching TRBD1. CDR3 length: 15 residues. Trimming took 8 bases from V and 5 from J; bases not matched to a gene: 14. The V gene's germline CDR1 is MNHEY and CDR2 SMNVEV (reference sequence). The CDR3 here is CASCPRGRKGDEQYF. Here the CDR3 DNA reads TGTGCCAGCTGCCCCAGGGGGCGGAAAGGGGACGAGCAGTACTTC.

DNA of the CDR3: TGTGCCAGCAGCTCAATGGGGGGACAGGGTCCCTATGGCTACACCTTC. Translated, it gives CASSSMGGQGPYGYTF. This chain connects TRBV28 to TRBJ1-2, with 9 bases fitting TRBD1. Germline CDR1 MDHEN, CDR2 SYDVKM. The V segment lost 6 bases and the J segment 4 bases; nucleotides outside the gene matches: 12. This CDR3 has 16 amino acids.

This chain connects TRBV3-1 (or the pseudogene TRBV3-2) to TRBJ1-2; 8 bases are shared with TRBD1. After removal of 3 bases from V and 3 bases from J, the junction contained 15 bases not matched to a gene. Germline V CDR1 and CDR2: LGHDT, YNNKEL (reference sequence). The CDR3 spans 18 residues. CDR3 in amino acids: CASSHLPSLGQGDYGYTF. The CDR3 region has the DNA TGTGCCAGCAGCCATCTCCCCTCCCTCGGACAGGGTGACTATGGCTACACCTTC.

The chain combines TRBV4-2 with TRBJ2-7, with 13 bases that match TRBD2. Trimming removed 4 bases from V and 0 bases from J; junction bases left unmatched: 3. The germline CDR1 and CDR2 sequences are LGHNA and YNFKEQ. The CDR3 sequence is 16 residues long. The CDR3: CASSRGLAGDSYEQYF. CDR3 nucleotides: TGTGCCAGCAGCCGCGGACTAGCGGGGGACTCCTACGAGCAGTACTTC.